A selection of T cell receptor beta chains follows, all from one sample in a study of blood T cell repertoires in COVID-19. Sequenced by immunoSEQ multiplex PCR; TCRdb stores in-frame clones only, minus some. The sample contains 200,000 to 300,000 clones, around 83% of which appear only once. Input material: peripheral blood. The source is a man aged 40-50 years who had recovered from COVID-19. Each CDR3 is given with its conserved first and last residue.

TRBV5-1	TRBJ2-3	CASSLAAFWGADTQYF
TRBV5-4	TRBJ2-2	CASSFEAGGYGTGELFF
TRBV11-2	TRBJ2-7	CASSLLRGSSYEQYF
TRBV7-2	TRBJ2-3	CASSLMRGGTDTQYF
TRBV5-1	TRBJ2-1	CASSRQGYDDEQFF
TRBV19	TRBJ2-7	CASSMGQDEQYF
TRBV3-1/TRBV3-2	TRBJ1-5	CASSLGTYPSQPQHF
TRBV4-3	TRBJ1-6	CASSQDGLIAPLHF
TRBV2	TRBJ2-5	CASSKGSETQYF
TRBV30	TRBJ2-3	CAWSLTSGSTDTQYF
TRBV27	TRBJ1-2	CASRPRDRGVVGGYTF
TRBV7-2	TRBJ2-3	CASSNDRGTDTQYF
TRBV7-9	TRBJ2-1	CASSSWDRDNEQFF
TRBV6-5	TRBJ1-2	CASRSFGQAYGYTF
TRBV11-2	TRBJ1-3	CASSLDLRENTIYF
TRBV10-3	TRBJ1-3	CAIRGGVRENGNTIYF
TRBV7-2	TRBJ2-5	CASSFRAMRGGQETQYF
TRBV6-5	TRBJ2-3	CASSPSTADTQYF
TRBV19	TRBJ1-2	CASSAGQGEYGYTF
TRBV7-6	TRBJ2-1	CASSFSGRGVGEQFF
TRBV9	TRBJ1-3	CASSVGPGVSGNTIYF
TRBV4-1	TRBJ1-4	CASSPGTGNEKLFF